This T cell receptor (beta chain) was found in a study of blood T cell repertoires in COVID-19. The junction had 12 bases not matched to a gene; V was cut back by 5 bases and J by 1 base. Looked up from germline, CDR1 is SGHTA and CDR2 is FQGNSA. The CDR3 covers 18 residues. The data were produced by immunoSEQ multiplex PCR, yet TCRdb's version contains in-frame clones alone and is incomplete. This table has around 200,000 clones, around 80% appearing once. The gene calls are TRBV7-2 and TRBJ2-2; 8 nucleotides agree with TRBD1. Sequenced sample: peripheral blood. The clonotype originates from a woman of 80 years or more with active or convalescent COVID-19. The CDR3 is CASSPRLRTGMNTGELFF. Written as DNA, the CDR3 is TGTGCCAGCAGCCCTAGGTTGAGGACAGGGATGAACACCGGGGAGCTGTTTTTT.